The 17 T cell receptor beta chains below were found in one sample sequenced in a study of graft-versus-host responses after intestinal transplantation. The antigens of these receptors remain unknown. Assay: immunoSEQ multiplex PCR; the TCRdb copy retains only in-frame clones and omits some. The table includes some 48,000 clones, 85% to 95% detected once. The source was unstimulated CD8+ T cells sorted from spleen or lymph node cells, collected before transplant. The source of these receptors is a human donor who was the organ donor for an intestinal transplant.

This sequence joins TRBV29-1 and TRBJ1-4; 8 nucleotides match TRBD1. J gave up 6 bases and V 4 bases, and 13 bases lay outside the gene matches. There are 16 residues in the CDR3. The V gene's germline CDR1 is SQVTM and CDR2 ANQGSEA. The DNA for the CDR3 is TGCAGCGTTGGCGAGACAGGGGCCGCAGGGGATGAAAAACTGTTTTTT. This sequence encodes CSVGETGAAGDEKLFF.

V and J are TRBV9 and TRBJ2-7; 11 nucleotides align to TRBD2. V gave up 3 bases and J gave up 4 bases; unmatched junction bases: 6. From germline, CDR1 is SGDLS and CDR2 YYNGEE. The CDR3 is 15 amino acids. CDR3 nucleotides: TGTGCCAGCAGCGCCGGGACTAGCGGAACATACGAGCAGTACTTC. This gives the protein CASSAGTSGTYEQYF.

This chain connects TRBV7-8 to TRBJ2-5; possible D gene TRBD2, 7 bases. The J call is in doubt because the DNA end fits TRBJ2-7 better. CDR1 is SGHVS, CDR2 FQNEAQ, per germline. CDR3 size: 16 residues. The CDR3 is CASSPRGGDASYEQYF. Here the CDR3 DNA reads TGTGCCAGCAGCCCAAGGGGGGGGGATGCTTCCTACGAGCAGTACTTC.

J is TRBJ2-2 and V is TRBV4-2; 14 bases match TRBD2. Germline V gives CDR1 LGHNA, CDR2 YNFKEQ. V gave up 3 bases and J gave up 6 bases; unmatched junction bases: 6. The CDR3 runs to 17 residues. This CDR3 reads CASSQTSGGALAGELFF. CDR3 DNA: TGTGCCAGCAGCCAGACTAGCGGGGGGGCTCTTGCCGGGGAGCTGTTTTTT.

This sequence joins TRBV4-1 and TRBJ1-5; D is perhaps TRBD1 (6 bases). CDR1 and CDR2 from the germline V gene are MGHRA and YSYEKL. The length of the CDR3 is 16 residues. Trimming took 1 base from V and 4 from J, leaving 14 bases between them. CDR3 nucleotides: TGCGCCAGCAGCCAAGGGGCGGGGGGCCCTAATCAGCCCCAGCATTTT. The encoded protein is CASSQGAGGPNQPQHF.

The chain employs TRBV25-1 and TRBJ1-6; D possibly corresponds to TRBD1 (6 bases). The CDR3 extends over 16 amino acids. The germline V gene has CDR1 MGHDK and CDR2 SYGVNS. V lost 3 bases and J lost 10, with 19 bases in between. The CDR3 spells CASSEAFGGADSPLHF. CDR3 DNA: TGTGCCAGCAGTGAGGCGTTTGGGGGGGCGGACTCACCCCTCCACTTT. The full variable domain, completed using reference TRBV25-1 and TRBJ1-6, is EADIYQTPRYLVIGTGKKITLECSQTMGHDKMYWYQQDPGMELHLIHYSYGVNSTEKGDLSSESTVSRIRTEHFPLTLESARPSHTSQYLCASSEAFGGADSPLHFGNGTRLTVT.

The chain combines TRBV14 with TRBJ1-6; D might be TRBD1 (5 bases). The germline gives CDR1 SGHDN, CDR2 FVKESK. The CDR3 has 16 amino acids. V lost 2 bases, J lost 2 bases, and 10 bases lay in between. The CDR3 DNA is TGTGCCAGCAGCCAAAGGGACCGCACCTATAATTCACCCCTCCACTTT. As protein: CASSQRDRTYNSPLHF.

The chain joins TRBV5-1 to TRBJ2-1, with D possibly being TRBD2 (5 bases). V lost 1 base, J lost 6 bases, and 14 bases lay in between. Germline V lookup: CDR1 SGHRS, CDR2 YFSETQ. The length of the CDR3 is 15 residues. Here the CDR3 reads CASSLYPTEGNEQFF. CDR3 nucleotide sequence: TGCGCCAGCAGCTTGTACCCGACCGAGGGCAATGAGCAGTTCTTC.

The chain combines TRBV14 with TRBJ1-2, with D hard to call. The V end lost 1 base, the J end lost 4 bases, and 28 bases lay between the germline ends. CDR1 is SGHDN and CDR2 is FVKESK in the germline V gene. The CDR3 is made up of 20 amino acids. The CDR3 spells CASSQVFAQEVLTDLYGYTF. The CDR3 DNA is TGTGCCAGCAGCCAAGTGTTTGCCCAGGAGGTTTTGACCGACCTCTATGGCTACACCTTC.

This chain connects TRBV7-9 to TRBJ2-7, with a weak D call TRBD2 (5 bases). Trimming pared 3 bases from V and 1 base from J, leaving 7 bases between. The V gene's germline CDR1 is SEHNR and CDR2 FQNEAQ (reference sequence). This CDR3 spans 13 amino acids. CDR3 DNA sequence: TGTGCCAGCAGCTTTGGGGAGTCCTACGAGCAGTACTTC. Protein product: CASSFGESYEQYF.

The genes are TRBV7-2 and TRBJ2-2, with D unclear. Trimming took off 1 base at V and 2 bases at J, with 8 bases between the two ends. The CDR3 is 15 residues long. The V gene's germline CDR1 is SGHTA and CDR2 FQGNSA. The DNA of the CDR3 is TGTGCCAGCAGCTTAGTTCGGAGCAACACCGGGGAGCTGTTTTTT. This translates into CASSLVRSNTGELFF. Full variable domain (remainder filled in from reference TRBV7-2 and TRBJ2-2): GAGVSQSPSNKVTEKGKDVELRCDPISGHTALYWYRQSLGQGLEFLIYFQGNSAPDKSGLPSDRFSAERTGGSVSTLTIQRTQQEDSAVYLCASSLVRSNTGELFFGEGSRLTVL.

The chain has TRBV7-9 and TRBJ1-5; D is unclear. V lost 2 bases and J 3 bases, leaving 2 bases between the germline ends. The CDR3 runs 12 residues. CDR1 and CDR2 from the germline V gene are SEHNR and FQNEAQ (reference sequence). The chain's CDR3 is CASSLTNQPQHF. DNA of the CDR3: TGTGCCAGCAGCTTAACCAATCAGCCCCAGCATTTT.

The chain links TRBV6-1 to TRBJ2-5, with D perhaps assigned TRBD1 or TRBD2 (5 bases each). The V gene's germline CDR1 is MNHNS and CDR2 SASEGT. The CDR3 spans 17 residues. Trimming removed 2 bases from V and 2 bases from J, with 18 bases in between. In DNA form, the CDR3 reads TGTGCCAGCAGTGAATACTGGGGGTCAGACTTACAAGAGACCCAGTACTTC. It yields the protein CASSEYWGSDLQETQYF.

The chain carries TRBV7-3 and TRBJ1-2; no clear D. Trimming shortened V by 1 base and J by 7 bases, and 16 bases separated the two germline ends. CDR1 SGHTA and CDR2 FQGTGA come from the germline V gene. The CDR3 is 15 amino acids. This CDR3 reads CASSLMSAAGSGYTF. The CDR3 DNA reads as TGTGCCAGCAGCTTAATGAGTGCGGCAGGCTCTGGCTACACCTTC.

The rearrangement joins TRBV27 to TRBJ1-5; D gene unclear. The V and J ends lost 5 bases and 0 bases respectively, with 23 bases between them. Germline CDR1 reads MNHEY; CDR2 reads SMNVEV (reference sequence). This CDR3 region has 19 residues. In nucleotides, the CDR3 is TGTGCCAGCAGTCTACTTTACCCCCTTGGGAGGGATAGCAATCAGCCCCAGCATTTT. Encoded protein: CASSLLYPLGRDSNQPQHF.

This clone was counted a single time. The chain combines TRBV30 with TRBJ2-1; no firm D call. Trimming took off 0 bases at V and 7 bases at J, with 4 bases between the two ends. Germline loops: CDR1 GTSNPN, CDR2 SVGIG (reference sequence). The CDR3 is 11 residues long. The DNA for the CDR3 is TGTGCCTGGAGTGTACTTAATGAGCAGTTCTTC. Its translation is CAWSVLNEQFF.

The chain employs TRBV9 and TRBJ1-1; 7 bases align to TRBD1. The CDR3 sequence is 13 residues long. The V gene end was trimmed by 4 bases and the J gene end by 6 bases; junction bases not matched to a gene: 6. Germline V lookup: CDR1 SGDLS, CDR2 YYNGEE. CDR3: CASSRQGTAEAFF. Here the CDR3 DNA reads TGTGCCAGCAGCCGACAGGGAACAGCTGAAGCTTTCTTT.